This T cell receptor (beta chain) was sequenced for a study of OX40 agonist ivuxolimab in advanced cancers. Study findings and constraints: Which antigen the expanded peripheral T cells recognized is unknown.

Profiling relied on immunoSEQ multiplex PCR, and the TCRdb table lists in-frame clones only, not all of them. The sample lists roughly 50,000 clones; nearly 95% were seen once. With regard to this clone: Antigen: not known.

This CDR3 is built from 15 residues. Material: CD4+ or CD8+ T cells sorted from blood, obtained in a trial of the OX40 agonist ivuxolimab. The chain uses TRBV21-1 and TRBJ1-6; no check of the table's D call, TRBD1, against the DNA was made. TRBV21-1 is given as a pseudogene. This clonotype originated in an adult with an advanced solid tumor such as melanoma, head and neck, liver or kidney cancer. The DNA of the CDR3 is TGTGCCAGCAGGCCCGACAGGGGAAACGATTCACCCCTCCACTTT. Protein: CASRPDRGNDSPLHF.